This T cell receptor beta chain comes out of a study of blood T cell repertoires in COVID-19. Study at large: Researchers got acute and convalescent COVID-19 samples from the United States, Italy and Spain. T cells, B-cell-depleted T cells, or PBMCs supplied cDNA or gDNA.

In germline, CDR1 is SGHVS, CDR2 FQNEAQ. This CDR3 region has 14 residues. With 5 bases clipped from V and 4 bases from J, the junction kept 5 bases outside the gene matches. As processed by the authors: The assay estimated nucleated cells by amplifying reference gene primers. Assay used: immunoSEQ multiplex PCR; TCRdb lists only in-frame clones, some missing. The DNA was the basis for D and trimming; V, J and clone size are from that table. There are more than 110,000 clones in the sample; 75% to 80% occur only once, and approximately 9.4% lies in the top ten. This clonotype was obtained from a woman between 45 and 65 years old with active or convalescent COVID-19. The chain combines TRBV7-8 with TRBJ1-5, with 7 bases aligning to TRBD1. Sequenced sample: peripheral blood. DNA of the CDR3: TGTGCCAGCAGCCTTATGACAGGGAATCAGCCCCAGCATTTT. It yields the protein CASSLMTGNQPQHF.